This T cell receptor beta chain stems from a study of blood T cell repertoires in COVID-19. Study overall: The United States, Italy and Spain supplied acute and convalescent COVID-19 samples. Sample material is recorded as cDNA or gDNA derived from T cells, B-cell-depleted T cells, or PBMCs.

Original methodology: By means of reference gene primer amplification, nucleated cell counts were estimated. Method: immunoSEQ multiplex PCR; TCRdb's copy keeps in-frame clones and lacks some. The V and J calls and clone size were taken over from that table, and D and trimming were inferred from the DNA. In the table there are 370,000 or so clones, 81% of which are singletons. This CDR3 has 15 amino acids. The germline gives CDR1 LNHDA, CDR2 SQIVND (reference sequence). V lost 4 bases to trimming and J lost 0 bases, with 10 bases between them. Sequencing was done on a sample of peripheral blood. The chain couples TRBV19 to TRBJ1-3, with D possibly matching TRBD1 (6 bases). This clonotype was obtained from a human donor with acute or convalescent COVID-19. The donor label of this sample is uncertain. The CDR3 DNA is TGTGCCAGTAGTAAAGACAGGATCTCTGGAAACACCATATATTTT. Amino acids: CASSKDRISGNTIYF.